This T cell receptor (beta chain) was profiled in a study of beta chain features in type 1 diabetes. Sorting based on CD45RO/CCR7/CD25/CD127/CD95/CD27 separated CD4+ naive, central memory, regulatory and stem cell-like memory cells. This clone was counted a few times. Its specificity is unknown. Study-wide findings and caveats: The cDNA sequencing approach could over-represent high-TCR-expressing cells. TCRB CDR3 length was moderately but significantly reduced in all four CD4+ subsets of Type 1 diabetes patients. Still unanswered here is whether HLA type influences TCRB rearrangement.

All of the isolated RNA was reverse transcribed, so expressed TCRB transcripts were sequenced. Assay used: immunoSEQ multiplex PCR; TCRdb lists only in-frame clones, some missing. The repertoire has 640,000 or so clones, 13% of them found once; the top ten carry approximately 0.02%. V gave up 6 bases and J gave up 4 bases; unmatched junction bases: 11. Per the germline V gene, CDR1 is MNHEY and CDR2 is SVGAGI. This CDR3 region has 15 residues. This chain connects TRBV6-5 to TRBJ2-5; the match to TRBD1 covers 7 bases. The receptor comes from a man in his late teens or twenties with type 1 diabetes. Input material: naive CD4+ T cells from blood. The CDR3 protein is CASRPGTVTGETQYF. As DNA, the CDR3 is TGTGCCAGCAGGCCTGGGACAGTAACGGGAGAGACCCAGTACTTC.